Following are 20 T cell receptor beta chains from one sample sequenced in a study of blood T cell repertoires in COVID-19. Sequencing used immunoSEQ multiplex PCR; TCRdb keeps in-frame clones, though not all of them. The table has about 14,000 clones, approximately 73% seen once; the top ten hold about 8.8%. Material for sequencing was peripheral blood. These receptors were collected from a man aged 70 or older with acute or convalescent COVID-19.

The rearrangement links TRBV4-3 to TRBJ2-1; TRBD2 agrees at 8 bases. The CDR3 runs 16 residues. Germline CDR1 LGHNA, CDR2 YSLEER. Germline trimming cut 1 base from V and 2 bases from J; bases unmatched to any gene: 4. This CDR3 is CASSQVGGGPYNEQFF. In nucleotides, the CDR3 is TGCGCCAGCAGCCAAGTTGGCGGGGGGCCCTACAATGAGCAGTTCTTC.

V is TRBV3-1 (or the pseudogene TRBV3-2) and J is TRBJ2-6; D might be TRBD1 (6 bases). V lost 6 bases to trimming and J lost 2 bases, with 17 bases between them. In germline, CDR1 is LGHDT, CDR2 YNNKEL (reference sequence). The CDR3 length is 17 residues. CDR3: CASSPTGVGTGANVLTF. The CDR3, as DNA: TGTGCCAGCAGTCCGACAGGCGTAGGGACTGGGGCCAACGTCCTGACTTTC.

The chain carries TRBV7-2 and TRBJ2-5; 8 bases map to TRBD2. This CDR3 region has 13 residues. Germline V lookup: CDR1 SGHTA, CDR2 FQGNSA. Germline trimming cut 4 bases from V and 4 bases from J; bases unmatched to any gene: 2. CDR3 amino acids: CASSSTSGETQYF. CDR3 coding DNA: TGTGCCAGCAGCTCCACTAGCGGAGAGACCCAGTACTTC.

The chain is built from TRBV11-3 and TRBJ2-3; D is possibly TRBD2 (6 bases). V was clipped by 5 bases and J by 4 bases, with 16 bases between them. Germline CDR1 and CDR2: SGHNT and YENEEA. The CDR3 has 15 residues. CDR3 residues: CASSAPGTGADTQYF. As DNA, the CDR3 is TGTGCCAGCAGCGCCCCAGGGACTGGGGCAGATACGCAGTATTTT.

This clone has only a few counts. Here the CDR3 reads CASSSRSHELFF. The CDR3 DNA reads as TGTGCCAGCAGCTCCCGAAGCCATGAGCTGTTTTTT. The rearrangement links TRBV11-3 to TRBJ2-2; D is unclear. CDR1 is SGHNT, CDR2 YENEEA, per germline. V lost 4 bases to trimming and J lost 11 bases, with 11 bases between them. This CDR3 is built from 12 residues.

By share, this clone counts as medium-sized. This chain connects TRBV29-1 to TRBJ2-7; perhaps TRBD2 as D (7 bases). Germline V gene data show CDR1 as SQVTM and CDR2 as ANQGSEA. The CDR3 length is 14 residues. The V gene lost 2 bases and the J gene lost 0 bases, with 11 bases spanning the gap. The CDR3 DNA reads TGCAGCGTTGAATGGGGGGGGGCCTCCTACGAGCAGTACTTC. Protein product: CSVEWGGASYEQYF.

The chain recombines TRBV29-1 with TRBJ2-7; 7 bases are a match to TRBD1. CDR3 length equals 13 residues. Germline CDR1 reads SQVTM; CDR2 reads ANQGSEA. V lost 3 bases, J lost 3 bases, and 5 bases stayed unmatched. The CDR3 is CSVEAGGRYEQYF. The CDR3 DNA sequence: TGCAGCGTTGAGGCAGGGGGTCGCTACGAGCAGTACTTC.

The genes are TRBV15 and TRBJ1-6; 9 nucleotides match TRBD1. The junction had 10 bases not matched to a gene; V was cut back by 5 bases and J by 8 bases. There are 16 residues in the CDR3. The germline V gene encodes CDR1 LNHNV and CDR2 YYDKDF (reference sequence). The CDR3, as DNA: TGTGCCACCAGCTTCCGGCCGGGACAGGGTTATTCACCCCTCCACTTT. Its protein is CATSFRPGQGYSPLHF. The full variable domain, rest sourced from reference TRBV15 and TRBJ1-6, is DAMVIQNPRYQVTQFGKPVTLSCSQTLNHNVMYWYQQKSSQAPKLLFHYYDKDFNNEADTPDNFQSRRPNTSFCFLDIRSPGLGDTAMYLCATSFRPGQGYSPLHFGNGTRLTVT.

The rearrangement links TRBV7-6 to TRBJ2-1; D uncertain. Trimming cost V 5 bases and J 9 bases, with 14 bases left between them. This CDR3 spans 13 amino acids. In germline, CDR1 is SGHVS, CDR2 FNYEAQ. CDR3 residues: CASSPNQAGEQFF. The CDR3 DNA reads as TGTGCCAGCAGCCCCAACCAGGCCGGTGAGCAGTTCTTC.

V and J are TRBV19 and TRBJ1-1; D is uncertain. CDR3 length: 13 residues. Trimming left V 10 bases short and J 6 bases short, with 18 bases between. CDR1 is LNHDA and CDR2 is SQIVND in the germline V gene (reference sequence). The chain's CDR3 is CATKPGVRAEAFF. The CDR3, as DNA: TGTGCCACAAAACCCGGGGTGAGGGCTGAAGCTTTCTTT.

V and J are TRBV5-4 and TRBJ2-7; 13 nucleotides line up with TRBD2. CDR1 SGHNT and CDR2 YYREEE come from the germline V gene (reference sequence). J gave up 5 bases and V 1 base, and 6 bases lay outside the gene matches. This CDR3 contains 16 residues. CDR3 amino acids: CASSLKLAGGDDEQYF. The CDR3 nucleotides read TGTGCCAGCAGCTTGAAACTAGCGGGAGGGGACGACGAGCAGTACTTC.

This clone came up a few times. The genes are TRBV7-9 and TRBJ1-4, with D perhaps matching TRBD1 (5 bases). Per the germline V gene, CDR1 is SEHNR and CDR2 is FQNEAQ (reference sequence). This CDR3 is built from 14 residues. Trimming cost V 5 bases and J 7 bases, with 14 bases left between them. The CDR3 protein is CASSLRAQSEKLFF. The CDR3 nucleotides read TGTGCCAGCAGCCTCAGGGCCCAGTCTGAAAAACTGTTTTTT.

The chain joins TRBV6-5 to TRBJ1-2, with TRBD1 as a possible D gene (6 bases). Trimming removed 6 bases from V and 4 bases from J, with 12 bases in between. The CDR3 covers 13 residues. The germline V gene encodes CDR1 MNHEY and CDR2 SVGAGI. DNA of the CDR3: TGTGCCAGCAGAGCGACAGGAACCTATGGCTACACCTTC. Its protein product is CASRATGTYGYTF.

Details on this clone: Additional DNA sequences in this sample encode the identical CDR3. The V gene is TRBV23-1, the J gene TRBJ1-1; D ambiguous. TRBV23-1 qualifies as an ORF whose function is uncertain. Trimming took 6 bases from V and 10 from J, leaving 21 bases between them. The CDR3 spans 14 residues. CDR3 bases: TGCGCCAGCAGCCAGCATACGAGGGTTATCCTAGCTTTCTTT. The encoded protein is CASSQHTRVILAFF.

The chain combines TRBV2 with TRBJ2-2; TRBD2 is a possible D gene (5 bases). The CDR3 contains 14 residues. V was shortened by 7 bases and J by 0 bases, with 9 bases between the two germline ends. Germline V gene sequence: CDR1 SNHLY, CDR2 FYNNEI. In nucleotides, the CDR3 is TGTGCCAGCATGAGCGGCTCGAACACCGGGGAGCTGTTTTTT. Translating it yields CASMSGSNTGELFF. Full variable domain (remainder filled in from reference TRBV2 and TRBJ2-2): EPEVTQTPSHQVTQMGQEVILRCVPISNHLYFYWYRQILGQKVEFLVSFYNNEISEKSEIFDDQFSVERPDGSNFTLKIRSTKLEDSAMYFCASMSGSNTGELFFGEGSRLTVL.

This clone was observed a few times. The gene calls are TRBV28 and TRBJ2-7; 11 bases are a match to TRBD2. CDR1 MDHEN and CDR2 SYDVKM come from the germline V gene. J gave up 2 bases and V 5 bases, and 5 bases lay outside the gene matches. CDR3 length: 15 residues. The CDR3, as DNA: TGTGCCAGCAGTGCCCTACTAGCGGGAGCCTACGAGCAGTACTTC. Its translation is CASSALLAGAYEQYF.

The CDR3 is CASSTSGLLSYNEQFF. For the CDR3, the DNA is TGTGCCAGCAGCACTAGCGGCTTACTCTCCTACAATGAGCAGTTCTTC. The chain is built from TRBV9 and TRBJ2-1; the match to TRBD2 covers 8 bases. The CDR3 consists of 16 residues. V gave up 4 bases and J gave up 0 bases; unmatched junction bases: 6. Germline lookup yields CDR1 SGDLS and CDR2 YYNGEE.

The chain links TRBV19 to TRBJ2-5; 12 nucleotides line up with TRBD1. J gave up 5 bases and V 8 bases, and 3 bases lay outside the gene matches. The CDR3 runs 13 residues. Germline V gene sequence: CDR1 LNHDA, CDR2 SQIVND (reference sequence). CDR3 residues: CASGTGGGETQYF. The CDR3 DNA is TGTGCCAGTGGGACAGGGGGCGGGGAGACCCAGTACTTC.

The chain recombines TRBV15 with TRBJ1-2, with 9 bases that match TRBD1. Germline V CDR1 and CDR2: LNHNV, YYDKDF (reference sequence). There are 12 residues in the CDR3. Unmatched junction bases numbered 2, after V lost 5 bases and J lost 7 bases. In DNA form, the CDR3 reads TGTGCCACCAGCTGGGACAGGGCTGGCTACACCTTC. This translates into CATSWDRAGYTF. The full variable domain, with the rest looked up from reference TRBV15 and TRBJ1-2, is DAMVIQNPRYQVTQFGKPVTLSCSQTLNHNVMYWYQQKSSQAPKLLFHYYDKDFNNEADTPDNFQSRRPNTSFCFLDIRSPGLGDTAMYLCATSWDRAGYTFGSGTRLTVV.

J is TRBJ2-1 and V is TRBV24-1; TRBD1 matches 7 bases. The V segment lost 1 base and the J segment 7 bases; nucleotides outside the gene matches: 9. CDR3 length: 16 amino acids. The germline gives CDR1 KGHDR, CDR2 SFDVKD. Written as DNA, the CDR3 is TGTGCCACCAGTGATTTTGCCCGACAGGGCACTAATGAGCAGTTCTTC. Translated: CATSDFARQGTNEQFF.